This T cell receptor beta chain was observed in a study of cytomegalovirus exposure and HLA in healthy donors. Overall study findings and caveats: HLA allele associations emerged for 17,000 or so TCR beta sequences in a later analysis, at 0.05 false discovery rate.

The study ran its PCR with 60 Vbeta and 13 Jbeta primers. Assay used: immunoSEQ multiplex PCR; TCRdb lists only in-frame clones, some missing. The table records 110,000 to 150,000 clones, about three quarters of them present only once. This clone was counted a few times. The antigen remains undetermined. The sequence was obtained from a human donor in good health. Material: PBMCs.

The CDR3 is CASSEVSGRANEQYF. The CDR3 bases are TGTGCCAGCAGTGAAGTAAGCGGGAGGGCCAACGAGCAGTACTTC. The chain combines TRBV2 with TRBJ2-7, with 10 positions matching TRBD2. CDR1 and CDR2 from the germline V gene are SNHLY and FYNNEI. V lost 1 base and J lost 5; bases outside the gene matches: 5. The CDR3 runs 15 residues.